The entry that follows covers one T cell receptor beta chain sequence. Per the original data handling: Using reference gene primer amplification, nucleated cell counts were estimated. Profiling relied on immunoSEQ multiplex PCR, and the TCRdb table lists in-frame clones only, not all of them. V, J and clone size are taken as reported in that table, and D and trimming were inferred from the DNA itself. The sample lists roughly 150,000 clones, about four fifths occurring once. This sample stems from a study of blood T cell repertoires in COVID-19. Background on the study: Both acute and convalescent COVID-19 samples were obtained from the United States, Italy and Spain. The analysed material was cDNA or gDNA that came from T cells, B-cell-depleted T cells, or PBMCs.

Looked up from germline, CDR1 is LNHDA and CDR2 is SQIVND (reference sequence). Trimming removed 5 bases from V and 2 bases from J; junction bases left unmatched: 5. The CDR3 totals 15 residues. Two negative PCRs, clearance, or symptom resolution were required of recovered Cohort 3 donors. The source is a man in his 60s who had recovered from COVID-19. What was sequenced was PBMCs or T cells enriched from blood (not recorded which). This sequence joins TRBV19 and TRBJ2-2, with 7 bases fitting TRBD1. Here the CDR3 reads CASSVTGPNTGELFF. The CDR3 coding sequence is TGTGCCAGTAGTGTGACAGGGCCCAACACCGGGGAGCTGTTTTTT.